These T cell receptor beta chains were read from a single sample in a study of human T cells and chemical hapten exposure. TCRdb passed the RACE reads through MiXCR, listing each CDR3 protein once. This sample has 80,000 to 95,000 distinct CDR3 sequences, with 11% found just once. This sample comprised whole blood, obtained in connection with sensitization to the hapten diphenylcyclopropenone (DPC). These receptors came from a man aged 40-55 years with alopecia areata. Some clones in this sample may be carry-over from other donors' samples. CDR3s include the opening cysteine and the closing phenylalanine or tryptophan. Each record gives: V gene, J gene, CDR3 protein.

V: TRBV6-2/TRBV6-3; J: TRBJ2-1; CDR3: CASSRHPRDPRFF
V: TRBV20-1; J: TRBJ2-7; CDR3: CSASRHSTYEQYF
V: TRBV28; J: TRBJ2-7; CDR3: CASSFVDSYEQYF
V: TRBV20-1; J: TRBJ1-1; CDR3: CSAGRADTEAFF
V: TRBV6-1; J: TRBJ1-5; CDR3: CASRYTGQPQHF
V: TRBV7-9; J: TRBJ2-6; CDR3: CASREGAGANVLTF
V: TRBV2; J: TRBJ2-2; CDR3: CASRLTGELFF
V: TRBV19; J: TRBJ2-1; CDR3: CASSTPTSGSIYEQFF
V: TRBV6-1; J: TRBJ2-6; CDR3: CASSEWGSGANVLTF
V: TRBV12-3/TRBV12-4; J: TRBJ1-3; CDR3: CASSGQENTIYF
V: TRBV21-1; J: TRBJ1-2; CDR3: CASSKMERTGPNYGYTF
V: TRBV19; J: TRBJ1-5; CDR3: CASSRWDQPQHF
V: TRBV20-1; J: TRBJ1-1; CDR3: CSAHPGGVLNTEAFF
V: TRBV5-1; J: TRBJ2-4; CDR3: CASSLGQAKNIQYF
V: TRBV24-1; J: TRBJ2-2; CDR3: CATSYSTGELFF
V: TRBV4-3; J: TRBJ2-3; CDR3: CASSPYGAGRTDTQYF
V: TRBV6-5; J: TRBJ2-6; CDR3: CASSYGTGRGGANVLTF
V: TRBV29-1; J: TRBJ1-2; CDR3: CSVEDLGVTIYGYTF
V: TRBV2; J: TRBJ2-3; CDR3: CANNGASTTGEGTDTQYF
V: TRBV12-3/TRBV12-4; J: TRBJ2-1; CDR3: CASSLRPGDEQFF
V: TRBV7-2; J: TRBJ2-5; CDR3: CASSPPGLQETQYF
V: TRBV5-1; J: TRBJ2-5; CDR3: CASSLSGNQETQYF
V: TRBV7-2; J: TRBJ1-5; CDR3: CASSLDPRIRPQHF
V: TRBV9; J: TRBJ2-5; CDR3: CASSLGLAGVEETQYF
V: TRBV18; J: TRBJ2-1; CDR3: CASSPPTLAGVYEQFF
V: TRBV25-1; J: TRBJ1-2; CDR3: CASSEYGGNYGYTF
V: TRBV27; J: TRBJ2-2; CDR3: CASSFDTVATGELFF
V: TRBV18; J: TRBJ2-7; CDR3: CASHRTSDSYEQYF
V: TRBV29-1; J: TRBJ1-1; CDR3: CSGVGAGPEAFF
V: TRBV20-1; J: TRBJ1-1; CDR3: CSAFRDRNTEAFF
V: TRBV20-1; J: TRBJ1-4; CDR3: CSAREEGQSHEKLFF
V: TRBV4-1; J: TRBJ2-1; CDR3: CASSQDSGSNEQFF
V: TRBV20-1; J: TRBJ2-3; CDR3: CSAPHLADTQYF
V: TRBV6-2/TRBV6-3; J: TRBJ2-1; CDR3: CASSRFGYNEQFF
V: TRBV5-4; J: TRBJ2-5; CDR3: CASSFHRMPEETQYF
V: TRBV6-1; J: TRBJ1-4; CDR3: CASYNGYWGATNEKLFF
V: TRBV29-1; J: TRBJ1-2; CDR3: CSVDPSGVGYTF
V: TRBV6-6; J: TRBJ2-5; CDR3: CASSSHPTSSKETQYF
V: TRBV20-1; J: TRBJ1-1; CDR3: CRTSSMNTEAFF
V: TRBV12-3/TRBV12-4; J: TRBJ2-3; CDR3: CASSFTGSRSADTQYF
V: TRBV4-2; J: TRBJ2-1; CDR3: CASSQEGAVRQFF
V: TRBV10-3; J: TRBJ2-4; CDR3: CAISDPAGVAKNIQYF
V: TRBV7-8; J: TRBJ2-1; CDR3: CASSPGTSGSNEQFF
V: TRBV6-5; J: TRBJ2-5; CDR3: CASSYSVGAPEKETQYF
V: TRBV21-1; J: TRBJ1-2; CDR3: CASSKDVADLGYTF
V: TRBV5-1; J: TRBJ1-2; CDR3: CASSLGAGNGYGYTF
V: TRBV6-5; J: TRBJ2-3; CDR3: CASSTGLAGDTQYF
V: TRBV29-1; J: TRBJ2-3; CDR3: CSVLQGLADTQYF
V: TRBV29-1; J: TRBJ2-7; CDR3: CSVANGQETLFSYEQYF
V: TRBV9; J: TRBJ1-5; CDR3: CASSVDTGFGQPQHF
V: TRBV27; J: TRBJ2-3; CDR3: CASSFRLAGGPHTQYF
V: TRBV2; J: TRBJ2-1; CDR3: CASRGQGAGEQFF
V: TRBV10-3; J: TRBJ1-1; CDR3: CAISESKGRAEAFF
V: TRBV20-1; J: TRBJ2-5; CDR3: CSARVLHGGGETQYF
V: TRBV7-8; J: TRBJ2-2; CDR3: CASEFSGGLFF